This record covers a single TCR beta chain. The data are from a study of prognosis after radiotherapy for stage I lung cancer. The overall study: The radiotherapy was SBRT split into 3 to 5 fractions, giving a biologically effective dose of at least 100 Gy.

Genomic DNA provided the template from which TCR beta CDR3 was amplified by two-round multiplex PCR. Individual primers that were specific to each TRBV and TRBJ gene served in first-round PCR. TCRdb reprocessed the multiplex PCR reads via MiXCR and lists one record per CDR3 protein. The sample includes 13,000 or so distinct CDR3 sequences, roughly 52% of them seen just once. This material consisted of PBMCs, taken before or after stereotactic body radiation therapy (not recorded which). The TCR originated in a donor aged 50 or older with non-small cell lung cancer.

In DNA form, the CDR3 reads TGTGCCAGTAGCCTAACACGGGACCTACGAGAGACCCAGTACTTC. It translates to CASSLTRDLRETQYF. The rearrangement joins TRBV6-2 or TRBV6-3 to TRBJ2-5; either TRBD1 or TRBD2 may supply D (5 bases each). The CDR3 totals 15 residues. Trimming left V 9 bases short and J 4 bases short, with 21 bases between. Looked up from germline, CDR1 is MNHEY and CDR2 is SVGEGT.